The entry below gives a single T cell receptor beta chain sequence along with its context. Its specificity is unknown. This CDR3 is 15 amino acids long. Germline V gene data show CDR1 as SGDLS and CDR2 as YYNGEE. V was trimmed by 0 bases and J by 7 bases, leaving 14 bases between them. The PCR contained 60 Vbeta and 13 Jbeta primers. The data were produced by immunoSEQ multiplex PCR, yet TCRdb's version contains in-frame clones alone and is incomplete. The sample carries fewer than 200,000 clones, about 79% recorded once. This entry comes from a study of cytomegalovirus exposure and HLA in healthy donors. As for the study in general: In a previous analysis, approximately 110 million unique TCR beta sequences were found from roughly 200 million T cells. Whole-study findings and limits: Equally common other TCR beta chains were less clonally expanded than HLA-associated ones, a later analysis found.

This clonotype was obtained from a female donor in good health and CMV-seronegative. Sequencing was carried out using PBMCs. This sequence joins TRBV9 and TRBJ1-5; perhaps TRBD1 as D (6 bases). The CDR3, as DNA: TGTGCCAGCAGCGTAGCAGGGGAAACGGACCAGCCCCAGCATTTT. Residues: CASSVAGETDQPQHF.